This T cell receptor beta chain was documented in a study of T cells in Graves' hyperthyroidism and ophthalmopathy. Overall study: Peripheral blood collection took place at initial diagnosis, before any treatment.

From RNA transcripts, TCR beta CDR3 regions were amplified. First-round RT-PCR targeting the TCR CDR3 was performed with the HTBI primer set. TCRdb called the multiplex PCR reads again in MiXCR, with one record for every CDR3 protein. The sample holds roughly 350,000 distinct CDR3 sequences, around 14% seen once. The V gene end was trimmed by 6 bases and the J gene end by 13 bases; junction bases not matched to a gene: 7. The germline V gene encodes CDR1 MDHEN and CDR2 SYDVKM. This CDR3 has 12 amino acids. Stable disease denoted Graves' hyperthyroidism without ophthalmopathy progression within 18 months. The PBMCs had their origin in 10 ml of fresh peripheral blood. This clonotype was counted at least ten times.

The V and J genes are TRBV28 and TRBJ2-5, with 11 bases matching TRBD2. The TCR sequence derives from a woman between 25 and 40 years old with Graves' hyperthyroidism. The sequenced sample was blood. DNA for the CDR3: TGTGCCAGCAGGCCACTAGCGGGAGTAACGTACTTC. Translated, it gives CASRPLAGVTYF.